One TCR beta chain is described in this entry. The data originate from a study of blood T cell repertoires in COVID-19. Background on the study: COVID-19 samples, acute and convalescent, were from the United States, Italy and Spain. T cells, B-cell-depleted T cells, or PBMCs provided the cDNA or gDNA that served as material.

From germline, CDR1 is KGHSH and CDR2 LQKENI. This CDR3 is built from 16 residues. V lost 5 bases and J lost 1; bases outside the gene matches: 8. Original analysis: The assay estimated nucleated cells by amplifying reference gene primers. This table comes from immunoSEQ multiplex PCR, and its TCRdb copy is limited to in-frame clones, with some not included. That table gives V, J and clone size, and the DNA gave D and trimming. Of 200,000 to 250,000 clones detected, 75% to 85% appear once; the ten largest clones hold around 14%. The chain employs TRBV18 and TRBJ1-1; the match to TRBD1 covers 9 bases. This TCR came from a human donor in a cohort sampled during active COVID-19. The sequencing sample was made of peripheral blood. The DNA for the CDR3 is TGTGCCAGCTCATCTCCGGGACAGGGAGAGAACACTGAAGCTTTCTTT. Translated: CASSSPGQGENTEAFF.